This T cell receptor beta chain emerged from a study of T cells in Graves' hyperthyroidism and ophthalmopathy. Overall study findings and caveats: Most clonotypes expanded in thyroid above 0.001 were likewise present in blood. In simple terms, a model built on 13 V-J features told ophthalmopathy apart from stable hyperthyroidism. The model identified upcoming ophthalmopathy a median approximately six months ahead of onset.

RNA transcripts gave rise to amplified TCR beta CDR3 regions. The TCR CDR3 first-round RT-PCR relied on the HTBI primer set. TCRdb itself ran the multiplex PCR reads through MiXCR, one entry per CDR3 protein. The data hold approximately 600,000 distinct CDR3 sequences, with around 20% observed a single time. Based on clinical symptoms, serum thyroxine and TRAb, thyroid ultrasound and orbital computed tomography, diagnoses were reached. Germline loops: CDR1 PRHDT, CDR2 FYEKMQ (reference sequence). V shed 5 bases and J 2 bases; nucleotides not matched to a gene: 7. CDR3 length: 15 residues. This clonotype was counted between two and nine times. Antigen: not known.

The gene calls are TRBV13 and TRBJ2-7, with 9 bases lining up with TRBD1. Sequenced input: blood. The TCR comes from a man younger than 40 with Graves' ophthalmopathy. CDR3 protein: CASSARDRVTYEQYF. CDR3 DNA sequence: TGTGCCAGCAGCGCCCGGGACAGGGTAACCTACGAGCAGTACTTC. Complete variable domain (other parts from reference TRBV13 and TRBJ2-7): AAGVIQSPRHLIKEKRETATLKCYPIPRHDTVYWYQQGPGQDPQFLISFYEKMQSDKGSIPDRFSAQQFSDYHSELNMSSLELGDSALYFCASSARDRVTYEQYFGPGTRLTVT.